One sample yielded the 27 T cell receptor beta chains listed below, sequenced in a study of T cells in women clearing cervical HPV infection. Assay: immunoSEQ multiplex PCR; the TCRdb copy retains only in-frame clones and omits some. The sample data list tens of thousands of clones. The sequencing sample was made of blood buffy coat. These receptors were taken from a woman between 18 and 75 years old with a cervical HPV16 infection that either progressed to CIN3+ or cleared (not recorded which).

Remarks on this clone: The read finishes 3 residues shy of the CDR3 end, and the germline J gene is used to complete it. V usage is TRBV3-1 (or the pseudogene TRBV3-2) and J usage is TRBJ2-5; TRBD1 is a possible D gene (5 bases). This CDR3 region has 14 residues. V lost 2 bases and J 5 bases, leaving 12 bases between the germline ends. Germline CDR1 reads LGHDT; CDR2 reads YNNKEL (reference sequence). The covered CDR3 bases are TGTGCCAGCAGCCAAATTAGACAGTGGGAGACC. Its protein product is CASSQIRQWET. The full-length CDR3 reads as CASSQIRQWETQYF.

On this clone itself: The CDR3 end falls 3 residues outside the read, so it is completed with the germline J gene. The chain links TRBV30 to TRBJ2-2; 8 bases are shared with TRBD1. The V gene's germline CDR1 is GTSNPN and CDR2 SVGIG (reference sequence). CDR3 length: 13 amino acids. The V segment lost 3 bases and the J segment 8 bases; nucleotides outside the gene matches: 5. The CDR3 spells CAWRRQGLGELFF. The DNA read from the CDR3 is TGTGCCTGGAGGCGACAGGGGTTAGGGGAG.

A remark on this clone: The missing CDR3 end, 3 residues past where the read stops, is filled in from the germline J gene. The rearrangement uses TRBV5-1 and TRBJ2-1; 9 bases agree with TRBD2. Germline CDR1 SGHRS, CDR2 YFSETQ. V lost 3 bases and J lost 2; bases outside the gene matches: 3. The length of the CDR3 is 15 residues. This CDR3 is CASSSAGGTYNEQFF. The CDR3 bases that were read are TGCGCCAGCAGCTCCGCGGGGGGGACCTACAATGAG.

The CDR3 DNA, read in part, is TGTGCCAGCAGCTTGGAGACAGGGGGCCGTTCACCC. Translation gives CASSLETGGRSP. The entire CDR3 reads CASSLETGGRSPLHF. The chain uses TRBV11-2 and TRBJ1-6; 10 nucleotides match TRBD1. The read terminates 3 residues ahead of where the CDR3 ends, so the germline J gene completes it. CDR1 is SGHAT, CDR2 FQNNGV, per germline. The CDR3 sequence is 15 residues long. V shed 3 bases and J 9 bases; nucleotides not matched to a gene: 5.

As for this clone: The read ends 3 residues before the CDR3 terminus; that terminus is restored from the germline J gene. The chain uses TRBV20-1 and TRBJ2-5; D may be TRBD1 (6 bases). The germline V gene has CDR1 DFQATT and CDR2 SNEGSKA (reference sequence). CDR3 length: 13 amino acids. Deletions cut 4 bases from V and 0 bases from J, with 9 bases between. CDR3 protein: CSAITGYQETQYF. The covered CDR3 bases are TGCAGTGCTATAACAGGGTACCAAGAGACC.

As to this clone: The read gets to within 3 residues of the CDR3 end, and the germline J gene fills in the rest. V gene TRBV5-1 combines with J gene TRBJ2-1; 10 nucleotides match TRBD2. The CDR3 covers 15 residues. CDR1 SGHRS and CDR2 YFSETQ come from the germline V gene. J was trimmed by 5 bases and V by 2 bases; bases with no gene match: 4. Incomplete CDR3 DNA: TGCGCCAGCAGCTTACTAGCGGGGACGGACAATGAG. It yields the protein CASSLLAGTDNE. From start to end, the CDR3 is CASSLLAGTDNEQFF.

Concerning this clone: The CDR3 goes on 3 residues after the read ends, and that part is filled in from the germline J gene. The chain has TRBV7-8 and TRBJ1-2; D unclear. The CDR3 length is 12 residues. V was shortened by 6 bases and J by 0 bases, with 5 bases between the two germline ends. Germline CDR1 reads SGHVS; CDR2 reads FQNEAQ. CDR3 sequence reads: CASSPTNYGYTF. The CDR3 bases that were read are TGTGCCAGCAGTCCCACTAACTATGGC.

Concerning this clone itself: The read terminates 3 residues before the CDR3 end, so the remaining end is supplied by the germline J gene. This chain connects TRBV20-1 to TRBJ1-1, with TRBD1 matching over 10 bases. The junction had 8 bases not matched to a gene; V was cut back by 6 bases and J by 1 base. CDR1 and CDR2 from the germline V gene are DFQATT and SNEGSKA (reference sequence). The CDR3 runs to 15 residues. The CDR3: CSAAGQGGKNTEAFF. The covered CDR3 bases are TGCAGTGCCGCTGGACAGGGGGGAAAGAACACTGAA.

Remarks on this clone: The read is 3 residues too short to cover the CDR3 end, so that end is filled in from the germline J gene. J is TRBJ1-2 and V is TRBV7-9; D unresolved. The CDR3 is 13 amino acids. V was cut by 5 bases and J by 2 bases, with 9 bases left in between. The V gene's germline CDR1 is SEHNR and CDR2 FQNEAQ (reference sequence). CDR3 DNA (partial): TGTGCCAGCAGCCTTACAGAGAACTATGGC. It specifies CASSLTENYG. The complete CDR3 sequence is CASSLTENYGYTF.

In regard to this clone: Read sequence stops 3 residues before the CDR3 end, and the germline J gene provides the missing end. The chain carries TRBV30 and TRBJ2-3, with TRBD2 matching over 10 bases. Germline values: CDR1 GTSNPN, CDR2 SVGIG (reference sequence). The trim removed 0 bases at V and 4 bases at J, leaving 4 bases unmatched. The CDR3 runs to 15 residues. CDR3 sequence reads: CAWSVRLAGADTQYF. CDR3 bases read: TGTGCCTGGAGTGTACGGCTAGCGGGAGCAGATACG.

CDR3 DNA, as far as it was read: TGTGCCAGCAGCCCCGGGGAGCGAAATGAG. This translates into CASSPGERNE. The CDR3 reads in full as CASSPGERNEQFF. The chain has TRBV11-3 and TRBJ2-1, with D perhaps matching TRBD2 (5 bases). The CDR3 end falls 3 residues outside the read, so it is completed with the germline J gene. The germline V gene encodes CDR1 SGHNT and CDR2 YENEEA. The CDR3 length is 13 residues. Trimming took 5 bases from V and 7 from J, leaving 12 bases between them.

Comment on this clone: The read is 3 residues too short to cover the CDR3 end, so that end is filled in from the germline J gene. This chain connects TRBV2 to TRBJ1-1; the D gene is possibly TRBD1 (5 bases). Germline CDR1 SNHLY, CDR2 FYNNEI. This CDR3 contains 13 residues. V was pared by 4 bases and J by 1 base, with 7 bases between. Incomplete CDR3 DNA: TGTGCCAGCAGTGCTGACAGGAACACTGAA. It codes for CASSADRNTE. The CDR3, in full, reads CASSADRNTEAFF.

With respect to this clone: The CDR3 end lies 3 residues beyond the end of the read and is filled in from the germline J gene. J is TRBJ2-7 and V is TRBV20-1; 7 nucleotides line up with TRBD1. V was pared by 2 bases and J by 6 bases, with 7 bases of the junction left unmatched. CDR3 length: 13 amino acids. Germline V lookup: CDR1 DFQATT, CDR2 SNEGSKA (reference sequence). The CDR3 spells CSARQTGRLEQYF. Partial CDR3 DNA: TGCAGTGCTAGACAGACAGGGCGTCTCGAG.

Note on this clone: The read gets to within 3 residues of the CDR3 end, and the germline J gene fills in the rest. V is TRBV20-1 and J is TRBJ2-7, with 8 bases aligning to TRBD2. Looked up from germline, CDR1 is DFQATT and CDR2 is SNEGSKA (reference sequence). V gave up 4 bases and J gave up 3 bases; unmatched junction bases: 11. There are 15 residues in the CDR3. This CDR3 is CSAKKRENPYYEQYF. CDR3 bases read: TGCAGTGCTAAAAAGCGGGAGAATCCCTACTACGAG.

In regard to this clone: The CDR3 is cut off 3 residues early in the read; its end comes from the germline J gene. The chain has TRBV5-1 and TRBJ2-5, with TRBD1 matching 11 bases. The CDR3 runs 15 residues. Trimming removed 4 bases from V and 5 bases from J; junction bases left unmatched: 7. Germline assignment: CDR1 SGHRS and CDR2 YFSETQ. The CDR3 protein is CASSNGTGGSETQYF. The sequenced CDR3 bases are TGCGCCAGCAGCAACGGGACAGGGGGTTCGGAGACC.

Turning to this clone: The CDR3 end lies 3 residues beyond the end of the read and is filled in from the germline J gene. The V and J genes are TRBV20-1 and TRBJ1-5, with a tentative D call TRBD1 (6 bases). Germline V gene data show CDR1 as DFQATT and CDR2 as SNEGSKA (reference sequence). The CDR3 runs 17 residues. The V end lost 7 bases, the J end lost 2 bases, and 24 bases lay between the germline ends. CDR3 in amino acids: CSVLRGGQIFGNQPQHF. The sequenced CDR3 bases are TGCAGTGTACTGCGCGGGGGGCAGATTTTCGGCAATCAGCCC.

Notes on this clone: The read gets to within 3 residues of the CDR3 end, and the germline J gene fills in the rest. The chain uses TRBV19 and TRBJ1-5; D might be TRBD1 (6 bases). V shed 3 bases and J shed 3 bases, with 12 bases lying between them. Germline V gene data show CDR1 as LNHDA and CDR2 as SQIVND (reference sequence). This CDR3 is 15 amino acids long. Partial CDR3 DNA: TGTGCCAGTAGTATTTACAGGGATTTCAATCAGCCC. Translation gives CASSIYRDFNQP. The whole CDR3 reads CASSIYRDFNQPQHF.

CDR3 DNA (partial): TGTGCCAGTAACGTGCGGGGACTCGGAGATACG. This codes for CASNVRGLGDT. The full CDR3 protein reads CASNVRGLGDTQYF. The chain employs TRBV19 and TRBJ2-3, with a weak D call TRBD2 (6 bases). The missing CDR3 end, 3 residues past where the read stops, is filled in from the germline J gene. The CDR3 consists of 14 residues. Per the germline V gene, CDR1 is LNHDA and CDR2 is SQIVND (reference sequence). V was shortened by 7 bases and J by 5 bases, with 16 bases between the two germline ends.

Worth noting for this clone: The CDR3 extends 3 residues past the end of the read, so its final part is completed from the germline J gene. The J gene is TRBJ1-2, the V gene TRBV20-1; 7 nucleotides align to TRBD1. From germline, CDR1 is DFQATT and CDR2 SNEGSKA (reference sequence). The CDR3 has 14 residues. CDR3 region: CSARDLDRVGGYTF. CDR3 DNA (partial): TGCAGTGCTAGAGACTTAGACAGGGTCGGGGGC.

The part of the CDR3 DNA that was read is TGTGCCAGCAGCTCCTACGGACTTCAAGAGACC. Protein sequence: CASSSYGLQET. Given in full, the CDR3 is CASSSYGLQETQYF. The gene calls are TRBV7-2 and TRBJ2-5; D perhaps matches TRBD2 (5 bases). Read data end 3 residues before the CDR3 end; the end is taken from the germline J gene. Deletions cut 4 bases from V and 2 bases from J, with 11 bases between. This CDR3 region has 14 residues. The germline V gene has CDR1 SGHTA and CDR2 FQGNSA.

The CDR3 sequence is CASSLRVQETQYF. The part of the CDR3 DNA that was read is TGCGCCAGCAGCTTGAGGGTACAGGAGACC. This chain connects TRBV5-1 to TRBJ2-5; D gene unclear. The read stops 3 residues short of the end of the CDR3; the missing end is completed from the germline J gene. CDR1 SGHRS and CDR2 YFSETQ come from the germline V gene. The CDR3 is 13 amino acids. The V end was cut by 1 base, the J end by 5 bases, with 9 bases between.

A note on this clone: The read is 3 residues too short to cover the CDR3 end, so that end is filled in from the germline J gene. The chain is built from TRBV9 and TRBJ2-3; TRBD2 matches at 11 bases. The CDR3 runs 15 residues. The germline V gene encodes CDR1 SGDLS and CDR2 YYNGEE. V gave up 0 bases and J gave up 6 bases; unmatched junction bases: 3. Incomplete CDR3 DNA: TGTGCCAGCAGCGTAGGACTAGCGGGGTTGGATACG. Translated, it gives CASSVGLAGLDT. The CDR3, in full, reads CASSVGLAGLDTQYF. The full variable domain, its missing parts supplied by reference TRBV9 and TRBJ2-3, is DSGVTQTPKHLITATGQRVTLRCSPRSGDLSVYWYQQSLDQGLQFLIQYYNGEERAKGNILERFSAQQFPDLHSELNLSSLELGDSALYFCASSVGLAGLDTQYFGPGTRLTVL.

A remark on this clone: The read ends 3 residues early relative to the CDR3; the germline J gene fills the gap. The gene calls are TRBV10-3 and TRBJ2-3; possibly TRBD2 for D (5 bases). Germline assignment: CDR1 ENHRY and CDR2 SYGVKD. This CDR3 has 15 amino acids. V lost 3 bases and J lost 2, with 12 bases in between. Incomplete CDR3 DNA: TGTGCCATCAGTGAATCCCGGACTTACACAGATACG. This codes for CAISESRTYTDT. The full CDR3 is CAISESRTYTDTQYF.

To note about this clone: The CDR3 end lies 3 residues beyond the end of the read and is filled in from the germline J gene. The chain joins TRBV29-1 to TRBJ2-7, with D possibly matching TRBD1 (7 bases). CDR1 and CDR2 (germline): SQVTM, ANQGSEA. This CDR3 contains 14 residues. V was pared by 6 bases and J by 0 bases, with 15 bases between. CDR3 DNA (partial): TGCAGCGTCGGCAGGGGGGTCAGCTCCTACGAG. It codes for CSVGRGVSSYE. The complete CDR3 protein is CSVGRGVSSYEQYF.

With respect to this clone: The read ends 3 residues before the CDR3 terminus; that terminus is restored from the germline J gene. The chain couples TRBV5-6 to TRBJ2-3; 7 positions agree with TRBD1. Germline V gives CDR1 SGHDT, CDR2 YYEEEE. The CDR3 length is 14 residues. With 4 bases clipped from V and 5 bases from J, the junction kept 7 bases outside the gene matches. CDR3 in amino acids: CASSHTGVIDTQYF. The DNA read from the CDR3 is TGTGCCAGCAGCCATACAGGGGTCATAGATACG.

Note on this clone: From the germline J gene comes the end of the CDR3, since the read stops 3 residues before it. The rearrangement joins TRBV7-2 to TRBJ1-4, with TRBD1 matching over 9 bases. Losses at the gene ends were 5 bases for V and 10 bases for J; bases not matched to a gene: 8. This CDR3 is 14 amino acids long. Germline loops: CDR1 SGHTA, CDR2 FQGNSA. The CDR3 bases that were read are TGTGCCAGCAGCGTCGGGGACAGGGTAGGAAAA. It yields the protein CASSVGDRVGK. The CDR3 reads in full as CASSVGDRVGKLFF.

The DNA read from the CDR3 is TGTGCCAGTATGGGGACTAGCGGGACCCACAATGAG. This codes for CASMGTSGTHNE. From start to end, the CDR3 is CASMGTSGTHNEQFF. This chain links TRBV19 with TRBJ2-1, with 13 bases lining up with TRBD2. The read comes to an end 3 residues before the CDR3 does, leaving the germline J gene to fill in the end. V was clipped by 7 bases and J by 5 bases; unmatched bases: 5. The length of the CDR3 is 15 residues. Germline V gene lookup returns CDR1 LNHDA and CDR2 SQIVND (reference sequence).